One TCR beta chain is described in this entry. Antigen: not known. The sample belongs to a study of shared clonotypes between healthy human individuals. About the study: Researchers assigned three CD4 naive, three CD4 memory, two CD8 naive and one CD8 memory plate to each donor.

The CDR3 runs 15 residues. V lost 5 bases and J lost 4, with 15 bases in between. From germline, CDR1 is LNHDA and CDR2 SQIVND (reference sequence). The naive CD8 subset, CD45RO-negative cells positively selected for CCR7, excluded terminally differentiated effector memory CD45RA+ cells. Each of the donors was a healthy adult who was HIV-negative and had not had a recent acute infection or vaccination. The data were produced by immunoSEQ multiplex PCR, yet TCRdb's version contains in-frame clones alone and is incomplete. Of nearly 2 million clones in the sample, roughly 94% were seen once. Whole-study results and caveats: Shared clonotypes across all four donors exceeded non-shared ones in generation probability.

This TCR was recovered from a man in his late teens or twenties in good health. Source material: naive CD8+ T cells sorted from blood. V and J are TRBV19 and TRBJ2-1, with a tentative D call TRBD1 (7 bases). CDR3 region: CASSGTGDSYNEQFF. The CDR3 coding sequence is TGTGCCAGTAGTGGGACGGGGGACAGTTACAATGAGCAGTTCTTC. Based on the CDR3 plus reference TRBV19 and TRBJ2-1, the full variable domain is DGGITQSPKYLFRKEGQNVTLSCEQNLNHDAMYWYRQDPGQGLRLIYYSQIVNDFQKGDIAEGYSVSREKKESFPLTVTSAQKNPTAFYLCASSGTGDSYNEQFFGPGTRLTVL.